What follows are 15 T cell receptor beta chains derived from one specimen sequenced in a study of somatic mutations in cytotoxic T cells in rheumatoid arthritis. Clones were sequenced by immunoSEQ multiplex PCR, and TCRdb holds only the in-frame ones, with some missing. The sample shows some 20,000 clones, 68% of them seen only once. Input material: CD8+ T cells sorted from blood. These receptors all stem from an adult with rheumatoid arthritis.

The chain carries TRBV28 and TRBJ2-7; unclear D gene. V lost 7 bases and J lost 8, with 24 bases in between. The CDR3 length is 15 residues. The germline gives CDR1 MDHEN, CDR2 SYDVKM. The CDR3 DNA sequence: TGTGCCAGCACGGGTGGAGTCAGGACCGCGAGTAAGCAGTACTTC. Protein sequence: CASTGGVRTASKQYF.

This clone was counted between two and nine times. This chain joins TRBV7-9 and TRBJ2-7; a weak D match, TRBD2 (5 bases). Germline lookup yields CDR1 SEHNR and CDR2 FQNEAQ (reference sequence). The CDR3 sequence is 15 residues long. Between the trimmed V and J ends, which lost 5 bases and 3 bases, there was a span of 17 bases. CDR3 loop: CASSPPGGGFYEQYF. Written as DNA, the CDR3 is TGTGCCAGCAGCCCCCCCGGAGGCGGGTTCTACGAGCAGTACTTC.

The rearrangement uses TRBV30 and TRBJ2-7; D is perhaps TRBD1 (6 bases). Germline assignment: CDR1 GTSNPN and CDR2 SVGIG (reference sequence). Trimming cost V 6 bases and J 6 bases, with 18 bases left between them. The CDR3 runs to 13 residues. CDR3 protein: CACPRDNALEQYF. The CDR3 DNA sequence: TGTGCCTGCCCCCGGGACAATGCCCTCGAGCAGTACTTC. Full variable domain (rest looked up from reference TRBV30 and TRBJ2-7): SQTIHQWPATLVQPVGSPLSLECTVEGTSNPNLYWYRQAAGRGLQLLFYSVGIGQISSEVPQNLSASRPQDRQFILSSKKLLLSDSGFYLCACPRDNALEQYFGPGTRLTVT.

This clone is medium-sized in the sample. The V and J genes are TRBV19 and TRBJ2-1, with D perhaps TRBD2 (5 bases). Trimming left V 3 bases short and J 4 bases short, with 10 bases between. The CDR3 is made up of 14 amino acids. The germline V gene encodes CDR1 LNHDA and CDR2 SQIVND (reference sequence). CDR3 loop: CASSIDTGYNEQFF. CDR3 nucleotides: TGTGCCAGTAGTATCGACACGGGATACAATGAGCAGTTCTTC.

This chain's CDR3 is CASSPKVSYEQYF. The DNA of the CDR3 is TGTGCCAGCAGCCCCAAAGTCTCCTACGAGCAGTACTTC. The chain joins TRBV7-9 to TRBJ2-7; D uncertain. The CDR3 totals 13 residues. Trimming shortened V by 5 bases and J by 0 bases, and 8 bases separated the two germline ends. Germline loops: CDR1 SEHNR, CDR2 FQNEAQ (reference sequence).

The chain carries TRBV30 and TRBJ2-5; 9 positions agree with TRBD1. The CDR3 totals 16 residues. The germline gives CDR1 GTSNPN, CDR2 SVGIG (reference sequence). V shed 2 bases, J shed 1 base, and the junction held 8 bases outside the gene matches. CDR3 amino acids: CAWSSPTDRGQETQYF. The CDR3 DNA reads TGTGCCTGGAGTTCCCCCACGGACAGGGGCCAAGAGACCCAGTACTTC. Variable domain in full (rest from reference TRBV30 and TRBJ2-5): SQTIHQWPATLVQPVGSPLSLECTVEGTSNPNLYWYRQAAGRGLQLLFYSVGIGQISSEVPQNLSASRPQDRQFILSSKKLLLSDSGFYLCAWSSPTDRGQETQYFGPGTRLLVL.

This clone was picked up a small number of times. CDR3 loop: CSIRDKAYEQYF. CDR3 coding DNA: TGCAGCATCCGGGACAAGGCTTACGAGCAGTACTTC. The chain combines TRBV29-1 with TRBJ2-7, with D possibly TRBD1 on 6 matching bases. This CDR3 is 12 amino acids long. V was pared by 8 bases and J by 4 bases, with 15 bases between. Germline CDR1 SQVTM, CDR2 ANQGSEA.

This clone was seen a handful of times. The V gene is TRBV6-1, the J gene TRBJ1-5; TRBD1 agrees at 12 bases. The junction had 7 bases not matched to a gene; V was cut back by 6 bases and J by 7 bases. CDR3 length: 15 amino acids. Germline V CDR1 and CDR2: MNHNS, SASEGT. The CDR3 reads CASRPGQGATQPQHF. The DNA of the CDR3 is TGTGCCAGCAGACCGGGACAGGGGGCCACACAGCCCCAGCATTTT.

The gene calls are TRBV6-6 and TRBJ1-1; no definite D call. This CDR3 comprises 15 residues. Germline V gives CDR1 MNHNY, CDR2 SVGAGI (reference sequence). The V gene lost 4 bases and the J gene lost 4 bases, with 16 bases spanning the gap. CDR3 coding DNA: TGTGCCAGCAGTTCCTTAACCTACATGGCCACTGAAGCTTTCTTT. Residues: CASSSLTYMATEAFF.

This chain joins TRBV15 and TRBJ2-5; D not certain. V was cut by 3 bases and J by 5 bases, with 7 bases left in between. The CDR3 totals 12 residues. Germline V gene data show CDR1 as LNHNV and CDR2 as YYDKDF (reference sequence). The CDR3 nucleotides are TGTGCCACCAGCAGGTCATCGGAGACCCAGTACTTC. Translating gives CATSRSSETQYF. Complete variable domain (other parts from reference TRBV15 and TRBJ2-5): DAMVIQNPRYQVTQFGKPVTLSCSQTLNHNVMYWYQQKSSQAPKLLFHYYDKDFNNEADTPDNFQSRRPNTSFCFLDIRSPGLGDTAMYLCATSRSSETQYFGPGTRLLVL.

The chain combines TRBV7-9 with TRBJ1-5; D uncertain. CDR1 and CDR2 from the germline V gene are SEHNR and FQNEAQ (reference sequence). Trimming removed 8 bases at V and 0 bases at J, with 14 bases between. The CDR3 contains 15 residues. DNA for the CDR3: TGTGCCAGCGGCGGTGGAGGGTTTAGCAATCAGCCCCAGCATTTT. As protein: CASGGGGFSNQPQHF. Variable domain in full (rest from reference TRBV7-9 and TRBJ1-5): DTGVSQNPRHKITKRGQNVTFRCDPISEHNRLYWYRQTLGQGPEFLTYFQNEAQLEKSRLLSDRFSAERPKGSFSTLEIQRTEQGDSAMYLCASGGGGFSNQPQHFGDGTRLSIL.

The chain carries TRBV10-3 and TRBJ2-3; 10 bases agree with TRBD2. V shed 4 bases, J shed 1 base, and the junction held 5 bases outside the gene matches. The CDR3 totals 16 residues. The germline CDR1 and CDR2 sequences are ENHRY and SYGVKD. CDR3 amino acids: CAISVLGLAGTDTQYF. Here the CDR3 DNA reads TGTGCCATCAGTGTCCTTGGACTAGCGGGCACAGATACGCAGTATTTT.

J is TRBJ2-7 and V is TRBV6-1; D not certain. This CDR3 region has 13 residues. Germline CDR1 reads MNHNS; CDR2 reads SASEGT. V dropped 0 bases and J dropped 2 bases, with 5 bases sitting between them. The CDR3 sequence: CASSEARPYEQYF. The CDR3 DNA sequence: TGTGCCAGCAGTGAAGCCCGGCCCTACGAGCAGTACTTC.

This clone came up a few times. This chain connects TRBV5-1 to TRBJ2-1; 11 bases agree with TRBD2. J gave up 4 bases and V 4 bases, and 10 bases lay outside the gene matches. The germline gives CDR1 SGHRS, CDR2 YFSETQ. The CDR3 is 17 amino acids. The CDR3 loop reads CASSTFSGTSGYNEQFF. The CDR3 DNA sequence: TGCGCCAGCAGCACCTTCTCCGGGACTAGCGGATACAATGAGCAGTTCTTC.

This chain joins TRBV5-6 and TRBJ2-1; 8 bases agree with TRBD1. Trimming at V came to 0 bases and at J to 7 bases, leaving 9 bases not matched to a gene. The V gene's germline CDR1 is SGHDT and CDR2 YYEEEE. This CDR3 comprises 16 residues. DNA of the CDR3: TGTGCCAGCAGCTTGGATCCAGGGGGCTATGGGAATGAGCAGTTCTTC. Residues: CASSLDPGGYGNEQFF.